This passage covers 10 T cell receptor beta chains from one sample sequenced in a study of neurological immune-mediated disorders. Each CDR3 protein is one row after TCRdb ran MiXCR on the 5' RACE reads. The sample yields 50,000 to 65,000 distinct CDR3 sequences, about 3.5% seen once. Input material: PBMCs. The source is a man aged 25-45 years with multiple sclerosis.

This clonotype was observed many times. The CDR3 nucleotides are TGCAGTGCTAGAGATGATATGGGCACGGGCGATTCCTACGAGCAGTACTTC. Residues: CSARDDMGTGDSYEQYF. The chain links TRBV20-1 to TRBJ2-7, with D uncertain. Germline assignment: CDR1 DFQATT and CDR2 SNEGSKA (reference sequence). V lost 0 bases, J lost 1 base, and 19 bases lay in between. The CDR3 is 17 residues long.

This clonotype was seen many times. The chain joins TRBV5-1 to TRBJ2-2, with 12 nucleotides matching TRBD2. V was pared by 2 bases and J by 1 base, with 0 bases of the junction left unmatched. The CDR3 spans 16 residues. Germline CDR1 reads SGHRS; CDR2 reads YFSETQ. CDR3 sequence: CASSLLAGGNTGELFF. The CDR3 DNA follows: TGCGCCAGCAGCTTACTAGCGGGAGGGAACACCGGGGAGCTGTTTTTT.

This clonotype was picked up many times. V usage is TRBV5-1 and J usage is TRBJ1-1; 7 bases match TRBD1. Germline V gene lookup returns CDR1 SGHRS and CDR2 YFSETQ. Trimming at V came to 4 bases and at J to 2 bases, leaving 8 bases not matched to a gene. This CDR3 contains 15 residues. In DNA form, the CDR3 reads TGCGCCAGCAGCGTAACAGGGGAAGGCAACACTGAAGCTTTCTTT. Its translation is CASSVTGEGNTEAFF.

This clonotype turned up a few times. This may be a read error, as it is one base from a much larger clone. J is TRBJ2-1 and V is TRBV7-9; D perhaps matches TRBD1 (7 bases). Germline V gene lookup returns CDR1 SEHNR and CDR2 FQNEAQ (reference sequence). The CDR3 covers 14 residues. The V and J ends lost 6 bases and 5 bases respectively, with 14 bases between them. CDR3 sequence reads: CASRRDRTNNEQFF. The DNA of the CDR3 is TGTGCCAGCAGGCGGGACAGAACCAACAATGAGCAGTTCTTC.

This clonotype came up many times. The rearrangement links TRBV5-1 to TRBJ2-3, with 11 bases that match TRBD2. The CDR3 length is 16 residues. Germline trimming cut 4 bases from V and 6 bases from J; bases unmatched to any gene: 10. CDR1 SGHRS and CDR2 YFSETQ come from the germline V gene. CDR3 DNA: TGCGCCAGCAGCACCGATAGCGGGAGGGCCGGGGATACGCAGTATTTT. It translates to CASSTDSGRAGDTQYF.

This clonotype has a count of ten or more. This chain joins TRBV5-6 and TRBJ2-5; D gene ambiguous. This CDR3 spans 14 amino acids. V lost 0 bases to trimming and J lost 5 bases, with 11 bases between them. The germline CDR1 and CDR2 sequences are SGHDT and YYEEEE. The DNA of the CDR3 is TGTGCCAGCAGCTTGGTCGGCGCAAGGGAGACCCAGTACTTC. It encodes CASSLVGARETQYF.

This clonotype was recorded many times. The rearrangement uses TRBV20-1 and TRBJ2-7; no clear D gene. The CDR3 has 14 amino acids. V was cut by 1 base and J by 2 bases, with 12 bases left in between. The V gene's germline CDR1 is DFQATT and CDR2 SNEGSKA (reference sequence). The CDR3 here is CSARVGGRTYEQYF. The CDR3 DNA reads as TGCAGTGCTAGAGTTGGCGGACGTACCTACGAGCAGTACTTC.

This clonotype was counted a few times. The J gene is TRBJ2-1, the V gene TRBV6-1, with 7 bases matching TRBD2. Germline V lookup: CDR1 MNHNS, CDR2 SASEGT. V was clipped by 6 bases and J by 1 base; unmatched bases: 6. The CDR3 consists of 15 residues. CDR3 sequence (DNA): TGTGCCAGCAGGAGCGGGGTAGCGTCCTACAATGAGCAGTTCTTC. This encodes CASRSGVASYNEQFF.

This clonotype has ten or more counts. V is TRBV5-1 and J is TRBJ2-1; D is ambiguous. The CDR3 has 11 residues. The germline V gene encodes CDR1 SGHRS and CDR2 YFSETQ. Trimming pared 0 bases from V and 10 bases from J, leaving 5 bases between. CDR3 coding DNA: TGCGCCAGCAGCTTGGGAGAGGAGCAGTTCTTC. Protein product: CASSLGEEQFF. Together with reference TRBV5-1 and TRBJ2-1, the CDR3 gives the full variable domain: KAGVTQTPRYLIKTRGQQVTLSCSPISGHRSVSWYQQTPGQGLQFLFEYFSETQRNKGNFPGRFSGRQFSNSRSEMNVSTLELGDSALYLCASSLGEEQFFGPGTRLTVL.

The V call is TRBV6-5, the J call TRBJ1-2; D call uncertain. The CDR3 has 14 amino acids. Trimming took off 1 base at V and 2 bases at J, with 8 bases between the two ends. CDR1 MNHEY and CDR2 SVGAGI come from the germline V gene. The CDR3 DNA sequence: TGTGCCAGCAGTTACTTTACTAACAACTATGGCTACACCTTC. Amino acid sequence: CASSYFTNNYGYTF.